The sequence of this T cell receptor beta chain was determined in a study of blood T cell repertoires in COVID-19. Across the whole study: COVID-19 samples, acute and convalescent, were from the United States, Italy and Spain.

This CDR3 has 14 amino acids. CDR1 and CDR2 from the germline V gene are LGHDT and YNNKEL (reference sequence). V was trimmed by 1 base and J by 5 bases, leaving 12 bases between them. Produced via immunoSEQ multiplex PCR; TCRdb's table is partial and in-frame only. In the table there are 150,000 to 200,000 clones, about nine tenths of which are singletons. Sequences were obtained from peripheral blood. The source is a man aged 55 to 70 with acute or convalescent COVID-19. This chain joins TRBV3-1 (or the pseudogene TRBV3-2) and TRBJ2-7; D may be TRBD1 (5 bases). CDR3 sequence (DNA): TGTGCCAGCAGCCAAGTCCAGGGCCCCAACGAGCAGTACTTC. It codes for CASSQVQGPNEQYF.